A selection of T cell receptor beta chains follows, all from one sample in a study of beta chain features in type 1 diabetes. Libraries were prepared by immunoSEQ multiplex PCR; TCRdb keeps only in-frame clonotypes and omits some of them. The sample has 400,000 to 500,000 clones, 14% seen once. Input material: naive CD4+ T cells from blood. The receptors originated from a man aged 25-45 years in good health. Both conserved end residues are part of each CDR3. Fields, in order: D gene, V gene, clone size, J gene, CDR3 protein, CDR3 DNA. A D gene is named only where the DNA matches it firmly. Not every row has a clone size; where given, it reads once, few, many or a size class.

>TRBD1|TRBV11-3|few|TRBJ2-1
CASSPDRGSYNEQFF
TGTGCCAGCAGTCCCGACAGGGGCTCCTACAATGAGCAGTTCTTC
>.|TRBV29-1|.|TRBJ2-1
CSVESASSYNEQFF
TGCAGCGTTGAATCGGCGAGCTCCTACAATGAGCAGTTCTTC
>TRBD2|TRBV12-5|many|TRBJ2-1
CASGPVSLAGYEQFF
TGTGCTAGTGGCCCCGTGTCCCTAGCGGGATATGAGCAGTTCTTC
>.|TRBV7-9|few|TRBJ2-5
CASSKTFQETQYF
TGTGCCAGCAGCAAGACTTTTCAAGAGACCCAGTACTTC
>TRBD1|TRBV7-8|.|TRBJ2-3
CASSETGTGVRTDTQYF
TGTGCCAGCAGCGAAACCGGGACAGGGGTTAGAACAGATACGCAGTATTTT
>.|TRBV30|many|TRBJ2-2
CAWSRTGELFF
TGTGCCTGGAGTCGGACCGGGGAGCTGTTTTTT
>.|TRBV28|.|TRBJ1-5
CASTQGYQPQHF
TGTGCCAGTACACAGGGCTATCAGCCCCAGCATTTT
>.|TRBV29-1|.|TRBJ1-1
CSAYSAGNEAFF
TGCAGCGCTTACTCGGCAGGGAATGAAGCTTTCTTT
>.|TRBV7-9|.|TRBJ1-5
CASSPGSGPQHF
TGTGCCAGCAGTCCAGGGTCGGGGCCCCAGCATTTT
>.|TRBV7-2|few|TRBJ2-1
CAVREGRGGEQFF
TGTGCCGTGAGAGAGGGCAGGGGAGGTGAGCAGTTCTTC
>.|TRBV5-1|few|TRBJ2-7
CASSLSLTYEQYF
TGCGCCAGCAGCTTGTCACTAACCTACGAGCAGTACTTC
>.|TRBV27|.|TRBJ1-2
CASTAGLGYGYTF
TGTGCCAGCACGGCAGGGTTGGGCTATGGCTACACCTTC
>.|TRBV9|.|TRBJ1-3
CASSPRRSSGNTIYF
TGTGCCAGCAGCCCTAGGAGAAGCTCTGGAAACACCATATATTTT
>.|TRBV27|.|TRBJ1-2
CASSLRPHTRVEYGYTF
TGTGCCAGCAGTTTAAGGCCCCATACCAGGGTTGAATATGGCTACACCTTC
>.|TRBV7-2|few|TRBJ2-1
CASSLDVGSNEQFF
TGTGCCAGCAGCTTAGATGTGGGATCCAATGAGCAGTTCTTC
>.|TRBV5-1|few|TRBJ2-3
CASSLDAGPDTQYF
TGCGCCAGCAGCTTGGATGCGGGCCCAGATACGCAGTATTTT
>TRBD1|TRBV23-1|.|TRBJ1-2
CASHLDRGSGYTF
TGCGCCAGCCACCTAGACAGGGGATCCGGCTACACCTTC
>.|TRBV4-3|.|TRBJ1-3
CASSQDWGTGQAGNTIYF
TGCGCCAGCAGCCAAGATTGGGGCACCGGGCAGGCCGGAAACACCATATATTTT
>TRBD1|TRBV19|few|TRBJ1-2
CASSMRGHYGYTF
TGTGCCAGTAGTATGAGGGGGCACTATGGCTACACCTTC
>.|TRBV9|few|TRBJ1-4
CASSVEATNEKLFF
TGTGCCAGCAGCGTAGAAGCAACTAATGAAAAACTGTTTTTT
>TRBD1|TRBV10-3|.|TRBJ2-2
CAISESLTGGSGELFF
TGTGCCATCAGTGAGTCCCTGACAGGGGGCTCCGGGGAGCTGTTTTTT
>.|TRBV5-6|few|TRBJ1-4
CASSLDEKLFF
TGTGCCAGCAGCTTAGATGAAAAACTGTTTTTT
>TRBD2|TRBV7-2|few|TRBJ2-7
CASSLGSKRGGPNEQYF
TGTGCCAGCAGCTTAGGATCTAAGCGGGGGGGCCCCAACGAGCAGTACTTC
>.|TRBV25-1|.|TRBJ1-1
CASGGVNTEAFF
TGTGCCAGCGGAGGGGTGAACACTGAAGCTTTCTTT